These T cell receptor beta chains were read from a single sample in a study of blood T cell repertoires in COVID-19. Assay used: immunoSEQ multiplex PCR; TCRdb lists only in-frame clones, some missing. The sample contains 200,000 to 300,000 clones, around 86% of which appear only once. The sequenced sample was peripheral blood. Receptors originate from a woman aged 65 to 85 with active or convalescent COVID-19. Each CDR3 is given with its conserved first and last residue. The order of the fields is D gene, V gene, J gene, clone size, CDR3 DNA, CDR3 protein. D genes are given only for firm matches. The size field is filled for only some rows; it gives once, few, many or a size class.

>NA|TRBV12-5|TRBJ1-5|NA
TGTGCTAGTAGGGGGGGGGCCACCGTATGGTCTTCGACCCAGCATTTT
CASRGGATVWSSTQHF
>NA|TRBV19|TRBJ2-1|NA
TGTGCCAGTAGTATCAACACAGGGGGGGGTTACAATGAGCAGTTCTTC
CASSINTGGGYNEQFF
>NA|TRBV7-9|TRBJ1-1|NA
TGTGCCAGTAGGGAGAGGAACACTGAAGCTTTCTTT
CASRERNTEAFF
>TRBD1|TRBV24-1|TRBJ2-7|NA
TGTGCCACCAGTGATTTGCAATGGCGGGAAGGGACAGGGTGGATAGAGCAGTACTTC
CATSDLQWREGTGWIEQYF
>NA|TRBV7-9|TRBJ1-6|NA
TGTGCCAGCAGCTTAGAGGGGAGGAAACGTTCACCCCTCCACTTT
CASSLEGRKRSPLHF
>TRBD1|TRBV2|TRBJ1-1|NA
TGTGCCAGCAGCGCCGGGGACAGCCGCGAGGGAGCTTTCTTT
CASSAGDSREGAFF
>TRBD1|TRBV4-3|TRBJ2-5|NA
TGCGCCAGCAGCCAAGAGTCAAGGGCAGGGGGCGAAGGGGAGACCCAGTACTTC
CASSQESRAGGEGETQYF
>TRBD2|TRBV7-6|TRBJ2-1|NA
TGTGCCAGCAGCTTCCTGGTCGGGACTAGCGGGGGAGGAAATGAGCAGTTCTTC
CASSFLVGTSGGGNEQFF
>TRBD1|TRBV27|TRBJ1-2|NA
TGTGCCAGCAGCACAGGGGTAGGAGGCTACACCTTC
CASSTGVGGYTF
>NA|TRBV7-2|TRBJ1-5|NA
TGTGCCAGCAGCTTAGTTTCGAGACAGCCCCAGCATTTT
CASSLVSRQPQHF
>NA|TRBV24-1|TRBJ2-7|NA
TGTGCCACCAGTGACTCACCAGGGTACGAGCAGTACTTC
CATSDSPGYEQYF
>NA|TRBV19|TRBJ1-1|NA
TGTGCCAGTAGTCCCCTTAGGAACACTGAAGCTTTCTTT
CASSPLRNTEAFF
>TRBD1|TRBV12-3/TRBV12-4|TRBJ2-7|NA
TGTGCCAGCAGTCGGGACAGGGGCGAGCAGTACTTC
CASSRDRGEQYF
>TRBD1|TRBV9|TRBJ1-6|few
TGTGCCAGCAGCGTAACCGGGACAGGGAATTCACCCCTCCACTTT
CASSVTGTGNSPLHF
>NA|TRBV5-1|TRBJ2-7|NA
TGCGCCAGCAGCGGCGGGACAGACTACGAGCAGTACTTC
CASSGGTDYEQYF
>TRBD1|TRBV24-1|TRBJ2-5|NA
TGTGCCACCAGTGACTCAATTACAGGGGGCGGGGAGACCCAGTACTTC
CATSDSITGGGETQYF
>NA|TRBV19|TRBJ2-2|NA
TGTGCCAGTAGTATACCTCGGGGGGAGCTGTTTTTT
CASSIPRGELFF
>NA|TRBV5-1|TRBJ2-7|once
TGCGCCAGCAGCAAGGGAGCCTACGAGCAGTACTTC
CASSKGAYEQYF
>NA|TRBV10-1|TRBJ1-1|NA
TGCGCCAGCAGTGAGTCGGGGCCGGGTAAGACTGAAGCTTTCTTT
CASSESGPGKTEAFF
>NA|TRBV18|TRBJ1-1|NA
TGTGCCAGCTCACCGTTCGACAGAAAGAAGAACACTGAAGCTTTCTTT
CASSPFDRKKNTEAFF
>TRBD2|TRBV5-1|TRBJ2-1|NA
TGCGCCAGCAGCTTGTTTAGCGGGGGGACTCCCAATGAGCAGTTCTTC
CASSLFSGGTPNEQFF
>TRBD1|TRBV7-9|TRBJ2-7|NA
TGTGCCAGCGGGCGACAGGGGGCCCTCTACGAGCAGTACTTC
CASGRQGALYEQYF
>TRBD1|TRBV11-3|TRBJ1-6|NA
TGTGCCAGCAGCTTAGATGCAGGGGGTAATTCACCCCTCCACTTT
CASSLDAGGNSPLHF
>NA|TRBV10-2|TRBJ2-5|once
TGCGCCAGCAGTGACCCAGGCCAAGAGACCCAGTACTTC
CASSDPGQETQYF
>NA|TRBV12-3/TRBV12-4|TRBJ1-1|NA
TGTGCCAGCAGATTTGGACAGACTGAAGCTTTCTTT
CASRFGQTEAFF